This T cell receptor beta chain was identified during a study of T-cell reconstitution after alpha-beta-depleted transplantation in children. This clonotype was counted between two and nine times. Germline CDR1 is SQVTM and CDR2 is ANQGSEA. This CDR3 contains 16 residues. Trimming cost V 6 bases and J 0 bases; bases outside gene matches: 7. TCRbeta library preparation incorporated unique molecular identifiers. TCRdb fed the PCR reads into MiXCR, producing one record per CDR3 protein. The sample lists around 500,000 distinct CDR3 sequences, approximately 13% occurring once. This TCR was sampled from a human donor who donated a stem cell graft to a child with combined immunodeficiency. The V and J genes are TRBV29-1 and TRBJ2-6, with TRBD2 identical over 8 bases. The material was PBMCs from the stem cell graft donor, obtained from the stem cell graft. The CDR3 sequence: CSVRTSPNSGANVLTF. CDR3 nucleotides: TGCAGCGTCCGGACTAGCCCTAACTCTGGGGCCAACGTCCTGACTTTC.